This T cell receptor beta chain comes out of a study of OX40 agonist ivuxolimab in advanced cancers. Study-level findings and limits: Fewer expanded clones were found on average in CD4+ than in CD8+ T cells. At doses 0.1 to 3.0 mg/kg, CD4+ and CD8+ clones expanded.

The germline V and J ends were trimmed by 8 bases and 5 bases, with 13 bases remaining between them. The CDR3 extends over 12 amino acids. Germline V gene data show CDR1 as SNHLY and CDR2 as FYNNEI. The repertoire was sequenced with immunoSEQ multiplex PCR; TCRdb's copy has only in-frame clones and lacks some. The sample lists under 70,000 clones, roughly 90% seen once, with 1.3% to 1.5% in the top ten. In regard to this clone: The antigen is undetermined.

This clonotype was obtained from an adult with an advanced solid tumor such as melanoma, head and neck, liver or kidney cancer. The V call is TRBV2, the J call TRBJ2-7; D tentatively fits TRBD1 or TRBD2 (5 bases each). Sequenced material: CD4+ or CD8+ T cells sorted from blood, taken in a trial of the OX40 agonist ivuxolimab. CDR3 loop: CASAPTGHEQYF. The CDR3 nucleotides read TGTGCCAGCGCCCCGACGGGACACGAGCAGTACTTC.